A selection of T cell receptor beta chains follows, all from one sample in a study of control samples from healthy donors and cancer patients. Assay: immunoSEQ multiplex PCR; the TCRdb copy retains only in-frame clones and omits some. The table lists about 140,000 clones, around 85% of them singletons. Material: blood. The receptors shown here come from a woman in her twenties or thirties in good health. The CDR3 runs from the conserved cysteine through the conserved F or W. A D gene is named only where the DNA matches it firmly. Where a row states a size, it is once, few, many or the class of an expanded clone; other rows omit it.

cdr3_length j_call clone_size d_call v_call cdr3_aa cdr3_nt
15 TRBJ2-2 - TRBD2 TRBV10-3 CAIGAGGAWTGELFF TGTGCCATCGGAGCGGGAGGGGCGTGGACCGGGGAGCTGTTTTTT
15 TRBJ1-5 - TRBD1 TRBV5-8 CASSSVSRGRLPQHF TGTGCCAGCAGCTCCGTGAGCAGGGGGCGTCTGCCCCAGCATTTT
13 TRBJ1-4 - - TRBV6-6 CASSYSWAEKLFF TGTGCCAGCAGTTACTCATGGGCCGAGAAACTGTTTTTT
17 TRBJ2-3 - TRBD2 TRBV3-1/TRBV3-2 CASSQQVGTSWPDTQYF TGTGCCAGCAGCCAACAGGTCGGGACTAGCTGGCCAGATACGCAGTATTTT
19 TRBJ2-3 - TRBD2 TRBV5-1 CASSKGGGTTGLAQNTQYF TGCGCCAGCAGCAAAGGGGGGGGGACTACTGGACTAGCACAGAATACGCAGTATTTT
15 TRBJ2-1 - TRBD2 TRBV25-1 CASSGGTSFNNEQFF TGTGCCAGCAGTGGGGGGACTAGCTTCAACAATGAGCAGTTCTTC
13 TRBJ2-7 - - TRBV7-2 CASSLVPEVEQYF TGTGCCAGCAGCTTAGTACCAGAGGTGGAGCAGTACTTC
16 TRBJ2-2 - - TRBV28 CASSSLGGVNTGELFF TGTGCCAGCAGTTCCCTTGGCGGGGTGAACACCGGGGAGCTGTTTTTT
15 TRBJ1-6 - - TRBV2 CASRDSDAPNSPLHF TGTGCCAGCAGGGACAGCGATGCGCCTAATTCACCCCTCCACTTT
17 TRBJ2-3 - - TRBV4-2 CASSQGLGDSGTDTQYF TGTGCCAGCAGCCAAGGCTTGGGGGATTCAGGCACAGATACGCAGTATTTT
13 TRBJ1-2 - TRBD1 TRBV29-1 CSANSQGARGYTF TGCAGCGCCAACTCGCAGGGGGCTAGGGGCTACACCTTC
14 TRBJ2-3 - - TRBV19 CASSRIPSTDTQYF TGTGCCAGTAGCCGGATCCCGAGCACAGATACGCAGTATTTT
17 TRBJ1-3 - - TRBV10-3 CAISESVGFSSGNTIYF TGTGCCATCAGTGAGTCTGTTGGATTCAGCTCTGGAAACACCATATATTTT
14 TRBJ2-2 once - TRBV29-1 CSAFGSPNTGELFF TGCAGCGCTTTTGGCAGCCCGAACACCGGGGAGCTGTTTTTT
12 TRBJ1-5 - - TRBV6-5 CASKGSNQPQHF TGTGCCAGCAAGGGTAGCAATCAGCCCCAGCATTTT
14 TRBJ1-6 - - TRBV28 CASSLFRGNSPLHF TGTGCCAGCAGTTTATTCCGGGGTAATTCACCCCTCCACTTT
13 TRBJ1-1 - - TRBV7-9 CASSFGGRTEAFF TGTGCCAGCAGCTTCGGGGGCCGGACTGAAGCTTTCTTT
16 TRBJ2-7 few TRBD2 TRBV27 CASSLFASGKRNEQYF TGTGCCAGCAGTTTATTTGCTAGCGGGAAGCGGAACGAGCAGTACTTC
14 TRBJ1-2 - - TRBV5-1 CASSWGTPGNGYTF TGCGCCAGCAGCTGGGGGACACCGGGGAATGGCTACACCTTC
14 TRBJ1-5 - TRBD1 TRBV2 CASSVDRGGQPQHF TGTGCCAGCAGCGTGGACAGGGGGGGGCAGCCCCAGCATTTT